The next 14 T cell receptor beta chains were all read from a single sample in a study of PD-1 blockade in classical Hodgkin lymphoma. This table comes from immunoSEQ multiplex PCR, and its TCRdb copy is limited to in-frame clones, with some not included. The table has around 24,000 clones, around 64% seen once. After autologous stem cell transplantation all patients relapsed, and prior brentuximab vedotin exposure differed between cohorts. Sequencing used peripheral blood mononuclear cells (PBMCs), obtained before the second cycle of nivolumab. The receptors derive from a human donor with classical Hodgkin lymphoma.

The gene calls are TRBV25-1 and TRBJ2-1, with D possibly matching TRBD2 (6 bases). Germline V lookup: CDR1 MGHDK, CDR2 SYGVNS. The CDR3 runs to 12 residues. V lost 10 bases to trimming and J lost 4 bases, with 11 bases between them. The CDR3: CATWDFYNEQFF. CDR3 in DNA: TGTGCCACATGGGACTTTTACAATGAGCAGTTCTTC.

The V and J genes are TRBV5-1 and TRBJ2-2, with D possibly TRBD1 on 5 matching bases. The CDR3 extends over 15 amino acids. V lost 2 bases to trimming and J lost 3 bases, with 11 bases between them. The germline gives CDR1 SGHRS, CDR2 YFSETQ. CDR3 amino acids: CASSLGQGHTGELFF. CDR3 sequence (DNA): TGCGCCAGCAGCTTAGGCCAGGGTCACACCGGGGAGCTGTTTTTT.

This clone was observed a few times. This sequence joins TRBV7-2 and TRBJ2-2; TRBD2 aligns across 11 bases. CDR1 is SGHTA, CDR2 FQGNSA, per germline. CDR3 length: 20 amino acids. V trimming: 0 bases; J trimming: 2 bases; junction bases outside the gene matches: 11. In nucleotides, the CDR3 is TGTGCCAGCAGCTTAGCCGGTGTGGTAGCGGGGGGGTCCAACACCGGGGAGCTGTTTTTT. It is translated as CASSLAGVVAGGSNTGELFF.

This chain uses TRBV19 with TRBJ1-6, with D possibly TRBD1 on 5 matching bases. Germline assignment: CDR1 LNHDA and CDR2 SQIVND (reference sequence). The CDR3 length is 14 residues. V lost 2 bases to trimming and J lost 7 bases, with 9 bases between them. The DNA of the CDR3 is TGTGCCAGTAGTATACAGGGCGAAAATTCACCCCTCCACTTT. Translating it yields CASSIQGENSPLHF. Full variable domain (missing parts from reference TRBV19 and TRBJ1-6): DGGITQSPKYLFRKEGQNVTLSCEQNLNHDAMYWYRQDPGQGLRLIYYSQIVNDFQKGDIAEGYSVSREKKESFPLTVTSAQKNPTAFYLCASSIQGENSPLHFGNGTRLTVT.

This sequence joins TRBV27 and TRBJ1-5; 8 bases are shared with TRBD1. This CDR3 contains 19 residues. J was trimmed by 5 bases and V by 6 bases; bases with no gene match: 21. CDR1 is MNHEY and CDR2 is SMNVEV in the germline V gene (reference sequence). The CDR3 spells CASRRLTQGAGSLDQPQHF. CDR3 coding DNA: TGTGCCAGCAGAAGACTTACTCAGGGGGCGGGGTCCTTGGATCAGCCCCAGCATTTT.

J is TRBJ2-1 and V is TRBV23-1, with D uncertain. TRBV23-1 carries the ORF label, with uncertain function. V shed 0 bases and J shed 8 bases, with 8 bases lying between them. The CDR3 totals 13 residues. The CDR3 DNA reads TGCGCCAGCAGTCAATCTCAGGACCATGAGCAGTTCTTC. Translated: CASSQSQDHEQFF.

This rearrangement joins TRBV6-1 to TRBJ2-7; the match to TRBD1 covers 7 bases. The CDR3 contains 15 residues. CDR1 is MNHNS, CDR2 SASEGT, per germline. V shed 5 bases and J 2 bases; nucleotides not matched to a gene: 9. The CDR3 sequence is CASSLSWDSTYEQYF. The DNA of the CDR3 is TGTGCCAGCAGTTTATCCTGGGACAGTACCTACGAGCAGTACTTC.

The rearrangement links TRBV30 to TRBJ2-7; D unclear. V was trimmed by 1 base and J by 0 bases, leaving 7 bases between them. Per the germline V gene, CDR1 is GTSNPN and CDR2 is SVGIG (reference sequence). The CDR3 has 13 residues. The CDR3 here is CAWSEGISYEQYF. Written as DNA, the CDR3 is TGTGCCTGGAGTGAAGGGATCTCCTACGAGCAGTACTTC.

The chain employs TRBV7-7 and TRBJ2-7; D is unclear. CDR3 length: 13 residues. Trimming left V 0 bases short and J 6 bases short, with 9 bases between. Looked up from germline, CDR1 is SSHAT and CDR2 is FNYEAQ (reference sequence). The CDR3 nucleotides read TGTGCCAGCAGCTTAGCGCGAAGTAGCGAGCAGTACTTC. Translating gives CASSLARSSEQYF. Full variable domain (missing parts from reference TRBV7-7 and TRBJ2-7): GAGVSQSPRYKVTKRGQDVTLRCDPISSHATLYWYQQALGQGPEFLTYFNYEAQPDKSGLPSDRFSAERPEGSISTLTIQRTEQRDSAMYRCASSLARSSEQYFGPGTRLTVT.

This clone has just a few counts. The chain is built from TRBV6-5 and TRBJ2-7; 11 bases map to TRBD1. From germline, CDR1 is MNHEY and CDR2 SVGAGI. Trimming cost V 5 bases and J 3 bases; bases outside gene matches: 0. This CDR3 comprises 13 residues. CDR3 loop: CASSGTGGYEQYF. In nucleotides, the CDR3 is TGTGCCAGCAGTGGGACAGGGGGCTACGAGCAGTACTTC.

Here the CDR3 DNA reads TGTGCCCACGCAGGCCGGCAGGGAGGTATGGGCTACGAGCAGTACTTC. This sequence encodes CAHAGRQGGMGYEQYF. The chain employs TRBV30 and TRBJ2-7; TRBD2 is a possible D gene (6 bases). CDR1 and CDR2 (germline): GTSNPN, SVGIG (reference sequence). V lost 8 bases and J lost 3, with 26 bases in between. The CDR3 is made up of 16 amino acids.

In regard to this clone: This sample also contains other DNA sequences that code for the same CDR3. V usage is TRBV18 and J usage is TRBJ2-7; the match to TRBD1 covers 10 bases. The V and J ends lost 4 bases and 3 bases, in that order; junction bases with no gene match: 0. This CDR3 region has 13 residues. CDR1 KGHSH and CDR2 LQKENI come from the germline V gene. The DNA for the CDR3 is TGTGCCAGCTCACGGGACAGGGGCTACGAGCAGTACTTC. Amino acid sequence: CASSRDRGYEQYF.

The chain employs TRBV28 and TRBJ2-7; tentatively, D is TRBD2 (6 bases). Germline-derived CDR1 and CDR2 are MDHEN and SYDVKM. V lost 5 bases, J lost 4 bases, and 15 bases lay in between. CDR3 length: 14 residues. Here the CDR3 reads CASSAPGAGYEQYF. CDR3 coding DNA: TGTGCCAGCAGTGCCCCGGGAGCAGGATACGAGCAGTACTTC.

The V and J genes are TRBV27 and TRBJ2-1; 7 bases align to TRBD1. V dropped 6 bases and J dropped 7; count of bases not matched to a gene: 9. Germline assignment: CDR1 MNHEY and CDR2 SMNVEV (reference sequence). There are 14 residues in the CDR3. The chain's CDR3 is CASRTGWPGNEQFF. CDR3 nucleotide sequence: TGTGCCAGCAGGACAGGGTGGCCTGGGAATGAGCAGTTCTTC.